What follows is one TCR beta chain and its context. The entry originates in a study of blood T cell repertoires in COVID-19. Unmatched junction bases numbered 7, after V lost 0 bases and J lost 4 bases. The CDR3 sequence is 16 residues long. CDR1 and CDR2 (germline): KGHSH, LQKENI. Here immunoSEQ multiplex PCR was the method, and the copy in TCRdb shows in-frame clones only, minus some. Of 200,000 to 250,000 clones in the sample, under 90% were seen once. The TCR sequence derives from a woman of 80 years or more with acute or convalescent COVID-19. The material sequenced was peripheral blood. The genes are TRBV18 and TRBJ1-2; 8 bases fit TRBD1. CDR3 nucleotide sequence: TGTGCCAGCTCACCACCCGGACAGGGTTCCGCCTATGGCTACACCTTC. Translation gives CASSPPGQGSAYGYTF. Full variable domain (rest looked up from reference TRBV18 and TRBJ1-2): NAGVMQNPRHLVRRRGQEARLRCSPMKGHSHVYWYRQLPEEGLKFMVYLQKENIIDESGMPKERFSAEFPKEGPSILRIQQVVRGDSAAYFCASSPPGQGSAYGYTFGSGTRLTVV.